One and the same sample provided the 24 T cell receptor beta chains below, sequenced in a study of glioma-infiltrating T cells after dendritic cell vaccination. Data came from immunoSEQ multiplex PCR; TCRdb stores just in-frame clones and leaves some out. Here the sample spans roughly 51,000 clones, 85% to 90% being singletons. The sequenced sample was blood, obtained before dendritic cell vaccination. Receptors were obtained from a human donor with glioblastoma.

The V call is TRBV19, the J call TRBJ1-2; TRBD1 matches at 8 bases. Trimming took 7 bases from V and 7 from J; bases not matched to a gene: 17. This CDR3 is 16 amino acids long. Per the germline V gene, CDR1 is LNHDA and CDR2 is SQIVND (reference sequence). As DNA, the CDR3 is TGTGCCAGTAAGAGATCTCAGACAGGGGAGGAACGTGGCTACACCTTC. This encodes CASKRSQTGEERGYTF.

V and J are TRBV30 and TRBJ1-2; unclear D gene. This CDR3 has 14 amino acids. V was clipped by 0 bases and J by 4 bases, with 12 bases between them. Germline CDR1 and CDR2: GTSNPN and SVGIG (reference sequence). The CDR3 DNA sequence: TGTGCCTGGAGTGTAGGACTGGGATCCTATGGCTACACCTTC. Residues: CAWSVGLGSYGYTF.

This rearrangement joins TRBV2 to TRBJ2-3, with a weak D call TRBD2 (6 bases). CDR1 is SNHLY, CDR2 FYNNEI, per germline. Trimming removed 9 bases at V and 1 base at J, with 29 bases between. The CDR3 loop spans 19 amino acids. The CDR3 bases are TGTGCCAGTACGGGTGAACCCGGGACTCCCTCCCGGGGCACAGATACGCAGTATTTT. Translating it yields CASTGEPGTPSRGTDTQYF.

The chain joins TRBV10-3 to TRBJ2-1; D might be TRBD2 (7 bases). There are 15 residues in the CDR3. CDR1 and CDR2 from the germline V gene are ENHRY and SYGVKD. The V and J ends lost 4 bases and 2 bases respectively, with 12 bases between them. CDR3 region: CAISASGGPYNEQFF. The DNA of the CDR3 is TGTGCCATCAGTGCCTCCGGGGGGCCCTACAATGAGCAGTTCTTC.

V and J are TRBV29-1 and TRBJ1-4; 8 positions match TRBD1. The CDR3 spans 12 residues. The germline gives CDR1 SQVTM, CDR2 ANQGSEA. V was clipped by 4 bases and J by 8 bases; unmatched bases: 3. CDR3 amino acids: CSVGDRREKLFF. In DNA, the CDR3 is TGCAGCGTTGGGGACAGGCGGGAAAAACTGTTTTTT.

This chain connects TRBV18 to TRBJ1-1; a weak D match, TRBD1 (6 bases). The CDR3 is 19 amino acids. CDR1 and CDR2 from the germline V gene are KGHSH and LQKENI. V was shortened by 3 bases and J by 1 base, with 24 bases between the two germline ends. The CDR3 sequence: CASSPIPVGGKGSNTEAFF. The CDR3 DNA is TGTGCCAGCTCACCTATCCCGGTAGGGGGTAAGGGGTCGAACACTGAAGCTTTCTTT.

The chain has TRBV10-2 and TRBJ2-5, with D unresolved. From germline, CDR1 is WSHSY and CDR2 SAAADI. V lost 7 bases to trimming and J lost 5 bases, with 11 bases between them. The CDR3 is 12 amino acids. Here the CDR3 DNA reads TGCGCCAGCACCGCTAATCGGGAGACCCAGTACTTC. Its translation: CASTANRETQYF.

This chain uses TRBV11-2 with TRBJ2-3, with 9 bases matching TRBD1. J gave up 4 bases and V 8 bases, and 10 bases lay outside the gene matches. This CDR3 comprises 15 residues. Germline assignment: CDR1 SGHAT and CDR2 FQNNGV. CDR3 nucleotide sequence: TGTGCCAGCCTTCCGCGGGACAGGGTGTCAGATACGCAGTATTTT. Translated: CASLPRDRVSDTQYF.

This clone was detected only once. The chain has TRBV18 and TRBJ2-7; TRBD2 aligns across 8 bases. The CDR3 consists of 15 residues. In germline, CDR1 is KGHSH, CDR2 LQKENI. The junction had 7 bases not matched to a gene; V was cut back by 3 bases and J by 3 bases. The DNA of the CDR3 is TGTGCCAGCTCACCCCTGGGGGCGGGGGGCTACGAGCAGTACTTC. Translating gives CASSPLGAGGYEQYF.

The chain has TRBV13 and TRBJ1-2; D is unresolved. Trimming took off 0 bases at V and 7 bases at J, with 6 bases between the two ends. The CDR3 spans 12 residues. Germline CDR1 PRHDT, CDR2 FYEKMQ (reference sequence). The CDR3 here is CASSLGPSGYTF. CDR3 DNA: TGTGCCAGCAGCTTAGGCCCGAGTGGCTACACCTTC.

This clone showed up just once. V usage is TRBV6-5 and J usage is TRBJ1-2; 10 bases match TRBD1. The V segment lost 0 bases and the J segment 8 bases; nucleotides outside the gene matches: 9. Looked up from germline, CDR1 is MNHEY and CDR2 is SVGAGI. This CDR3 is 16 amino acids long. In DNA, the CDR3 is TGTGCCAGCAGTTACTCGAAGACAGGGGGCAAGGCAGGCTACACCTTC. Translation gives CASSYSKTGGKAGYTF.

Here the CDR3 reads CASSAHGLAGSTDTQYF. CDR3 coding DNA: TGTGCCAGCAGCGCTCACGGGCTAGCGGGGAGCACAGATACGCAGTATTTT. The V and J genes are TRBV9 and TRBJ2-3; 9 bases fit TRBD2. The CDR3 runs 17 residues. The germline CDR1 and CDR2 sequences are SGDLS and YYNGEE. V trimming: 3 bases; J trimming: 0 bases; junction bases outside the gene matches: 8. Drawing the rest from reference TRBV9 and TRBJ2-3, the complete variable domain is DSGVTQTPKHLITATGQRVTLRCSPRSGDLSVYWYQQSLDQGLQFLIQYYNGEERAKGNILERFSAQQFPDLHSELNLSSLELGDSALYFCASSAHGLAGSTDTQYFGPGTRLTVL.

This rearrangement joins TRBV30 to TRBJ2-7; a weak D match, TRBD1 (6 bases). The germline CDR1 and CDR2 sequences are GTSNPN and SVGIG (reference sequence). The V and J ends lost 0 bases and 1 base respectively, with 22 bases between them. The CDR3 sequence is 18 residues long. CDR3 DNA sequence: TGTGCCTGGAGTGTACCCCTGGGGGCCGCCGCAAAATCCTACGAGCAGTACTTC. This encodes CAWSVPLGAAAKSYEQYF.

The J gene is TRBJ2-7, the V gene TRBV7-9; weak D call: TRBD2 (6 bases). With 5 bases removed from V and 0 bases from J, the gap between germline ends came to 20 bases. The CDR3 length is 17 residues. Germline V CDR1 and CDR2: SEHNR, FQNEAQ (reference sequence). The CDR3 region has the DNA TGTGCCAGCAGCCCTTATTTCTGGGGGGTGGACTCCTACGAGCAGTACTTC. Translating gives CASSPYFWGVDSYEQYF. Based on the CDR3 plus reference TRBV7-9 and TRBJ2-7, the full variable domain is DTGVSQNPRHKITKRGQNVTFRCDPISEHNRLYWYRQTLGQGPEFLTYFQNEAQLEKSRLLSDRFSAERPKGSFSTLEIQRTEQGDSAMYLCASSPYFWGVDSYEQYFGPGTRLTVT.

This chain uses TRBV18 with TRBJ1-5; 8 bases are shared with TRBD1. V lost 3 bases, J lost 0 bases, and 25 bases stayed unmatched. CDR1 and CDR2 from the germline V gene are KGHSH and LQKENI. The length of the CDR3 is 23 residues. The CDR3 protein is CASSPRPALGQGGSWGSNQPQHF. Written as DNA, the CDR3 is TGTGCCAGCTCACCCCGGCCCGCTCTAGGACAGGGTGGGTCGTGGGGTAGCAATCAGCCCCAGCATTTT.

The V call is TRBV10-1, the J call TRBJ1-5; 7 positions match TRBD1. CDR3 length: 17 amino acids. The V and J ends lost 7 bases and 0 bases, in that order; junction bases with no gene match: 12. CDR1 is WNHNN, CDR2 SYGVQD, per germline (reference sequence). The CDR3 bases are TGCGCCAGCATTGCCCCCGGACAGGACTATAGCAATCAGCCCCAGCATTTT. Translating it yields CASIAPGQDYSNQPQHF.

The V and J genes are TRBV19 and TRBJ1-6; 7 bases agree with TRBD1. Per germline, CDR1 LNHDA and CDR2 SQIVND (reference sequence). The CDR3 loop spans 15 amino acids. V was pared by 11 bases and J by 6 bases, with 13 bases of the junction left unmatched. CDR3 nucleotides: TGTGCCGCCCAGAGAGACAGGGACCGTAATTCACCCCTCCACTTT. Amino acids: CAAQRDRDRNSPLHF.

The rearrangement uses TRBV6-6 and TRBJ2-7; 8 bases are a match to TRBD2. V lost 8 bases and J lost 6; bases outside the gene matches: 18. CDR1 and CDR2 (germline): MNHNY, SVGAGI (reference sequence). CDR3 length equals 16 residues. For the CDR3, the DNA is TGTGCCAGCGCTAACCGGGGTAGCGGGGCTGGCTCCGAGCAGTACTTC. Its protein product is CASANRGSGAGSEQYF.

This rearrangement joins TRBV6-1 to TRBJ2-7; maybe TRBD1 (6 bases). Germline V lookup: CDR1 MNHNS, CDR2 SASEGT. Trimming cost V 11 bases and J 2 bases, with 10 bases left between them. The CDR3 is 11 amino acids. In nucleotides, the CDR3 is TGTGCCGGGGGCAGGCCCTACGAGCAGTACTTC. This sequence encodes CAGGRPYEQYF.

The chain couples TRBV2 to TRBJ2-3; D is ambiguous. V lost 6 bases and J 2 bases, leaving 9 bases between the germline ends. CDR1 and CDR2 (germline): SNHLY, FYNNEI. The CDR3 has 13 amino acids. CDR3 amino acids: CASSVEFTDTQYF. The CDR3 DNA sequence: TGTGCCAGCAGCGTTGAGTTCACAGATACGCAGTATTTT.

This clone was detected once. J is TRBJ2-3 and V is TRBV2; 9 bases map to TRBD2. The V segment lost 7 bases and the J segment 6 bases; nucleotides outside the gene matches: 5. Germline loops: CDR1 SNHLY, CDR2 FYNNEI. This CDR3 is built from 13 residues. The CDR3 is CASIAGVADTQYF. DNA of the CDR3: TGTGCCAGCATAGCGGGAGTGGCGGATACGCAGTATTTT.

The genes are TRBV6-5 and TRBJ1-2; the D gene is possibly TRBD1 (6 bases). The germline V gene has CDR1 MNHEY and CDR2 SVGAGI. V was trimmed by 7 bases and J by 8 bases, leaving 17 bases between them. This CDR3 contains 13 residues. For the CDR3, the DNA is TGTGCCAGCACCCGCGGGGGGCCATGGGGCTACACCTTC. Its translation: CASTRGGPWGYTF.

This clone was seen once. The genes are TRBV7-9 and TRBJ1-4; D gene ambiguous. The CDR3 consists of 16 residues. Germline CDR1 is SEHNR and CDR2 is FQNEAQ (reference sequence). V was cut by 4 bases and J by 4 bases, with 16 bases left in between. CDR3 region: CASSSPNRDINEKLFF. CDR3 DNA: TGTGCCAGCAGCTCCCCCAACCGGGATATTAATGAAAAACTGTTTTTT.

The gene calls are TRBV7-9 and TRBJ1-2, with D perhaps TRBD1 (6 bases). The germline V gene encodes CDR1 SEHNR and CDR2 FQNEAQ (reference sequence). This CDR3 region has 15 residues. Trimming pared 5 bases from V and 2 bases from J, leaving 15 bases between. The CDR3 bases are TGTGCCAGCAGCACGGGTCCAGGGGTAAACTATGGCTACACCTTC. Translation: CASSTGPGVNYGYTF. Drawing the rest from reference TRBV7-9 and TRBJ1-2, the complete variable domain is DTGVSQNPRHKITKRGQNVTFRCDPISEHNRLYWYRQTLGQGPEFLTYFQNEAQLEKSRLLSDRFSAERPKGSFSTLEIQRTEQGDSAMYLCASSTGPGVNYGYTFGSGTRLTVV.